The 26 T cell receptor beta chains presented below share a single source sample, sequenced in a study of shared clonotypes between healthy human individuals. Terminally differentiated effector memory CD45RA+ cells were excluded from the naive CD8 cells, which were CD45RO-negative and positively selected for CCR7. The protocol was immunoSEQ multiplex PCR, while the TCRdb copy is restricted to in-frame clones and leaves out a portion. The sample lists 2 million to 2.5 million clones, under 95% seen once, with 1.5% to 2% in the top ten. The source material was naive CD8+ T cells from PBMCs. These receptors originate from a man aged 18 to 29 in good health. Some clones in this sample may be carry-over from other donors' samples.

The chain uses TRBV28 and TRBJ1-1; D uncertain. The CDR3 extends over 14 amino acids. Germline assignment: CDR1 MDHEN and CDR2 SYDVKM. The V end lost 5 bases, the J end lost 3 bases, and 13 bases lay between the germline ends. The CDR3: CASSLYITHTEAFF. Written as DNA, the CDR3 is TGTGCCAGCAGTCTCTATATTACCCACACTGAAGCTTTCTTT.

The chain couples TRBV30 to TRBJ2-3, with TRBD2 identical over 8 bases. There are 15 residues in the CDR3. Looked up from germline, CDR1 is GTSNPN and CDR2 is SVGIG (reference sequence). After removal of 0 bases from V and 3 bases from J, the junction contained 5 bases not matched to a gene. As DNA, the CDR3 is TGTGCCTGGAGTGTCACTAGCGGACTAACAGATACGCAGTATTTT. It specifies CAWSVTSGLTDTQYF.

This chain links TRBV7-8 with TRBJ2-5; tentative D call: TRBD2 (6 bases). Trimming left V 0 bases short and J 0 bases short, with 14 bases between. This CDR3 is 17 amino acids long. CDR1 and CDR2 (germline): SGHVS, FQNEAQ. The CDR3 is CASSLADYAEYQETQYF. The CDR3 DNA reads as TGTGCCAGCAGCTTAGCGGACTACGCGGAATACCAAGAGACCCAGTACTTC.

This clone was counted once. V and J are TRBV27 and TRBJ2-7; no definite D call. Deletions cut 3 bases from V and 3 bases from J, with 15 bases between. The CDR3 spans 15 residues. Germline V gene data show CDR1 as MNHEY and CDR2 as SMNVEV (reference sequence). The CDR3 nucleotides read TGTGCCAGCAGTTTCATGGGGTCCCCCGGCTACGAGCAGTACTTC. Translation gives CASSFMGSPGYEQYF.

The chain has TRBV4-1 and TRBJ2-4; D may be TRBD2 (6 bases). Per germline, CDR1 MGHRA and CDR2 YSYEKL. The CDR3 has 14 amino acids. Trimming removed 1 base from V and 8 bases from J, with 12 bases in between. In DNA, the CDR3 is TGCGCCAGCAGCCAAGTAAGGAGGGCAGACATTCAGTACTTC. Residues: CASSQVRRADIQYF.

The chain uses TRBV7-8 and TRBJ2-7; D possibly corresponds to TRBD1 (5 bases). The CDR3 has 14 amino acids. V shed 5 bases and J shed 3 bases, with 14 bases lying between them. Germline loops: CDR1 SGHVS, CDR2 FQNEAQ. The chain's CDR3 is CASSQSHQGYEQYF. The CDR3 coding sequence is TGTGCCAGCAGCCAATCCCACCAGGGCTACGAGCAGTACTTC.

V and J are TRBV18 and TRBJ1-1; D is undetermined. The V gene's germline CDR1 is KGHSH and CDR2 LQKENI. The CDR3 is 14 amino acids. Trimming removed 2 bases from V and 1 base from J, with 8 bases in between. The CDR3 spells CASSPNRANTEAFF. In DNA form, the CDR3 reads TGTGCCAGCTCACCAAACAGAGCGAACACTGAAGCTTTCTTT.

The rearrangement links TRBV27 to TRBJ2-2; tentative D call: TRBD1 (6 bases). CDR1 is MNHEY and CDR2 is SMNVEV in the germline V gene (reference sequence). V was trimmed by 1 base and J by 3 bases, leaving 12 bases between them. This CDR3 has 16 amino acids. The CDR3 DNA sequence: TGTGCCAGCAGTTTATTGGCGGCAGGGGACACCGGGGAGCTGTTTTTT. Encoded protein: CASSLLAAGDTGELFF.

This chain connects TRBV25-1 to TRBJ2-5; 10 bases are a match to TRBD2. Germline CDR1 reads MGHDK; CDR2 reads SYGVNS. The CDR3 extends over 14 amino acids. V lost 4 bases and J lost 7; bases outside the gene matches: 6. The chain's CDR3 is CASSAGLAMGTQYF. CDR3 bases: TGTGCCAGCAGTGCGGGACTAGCGATGGGGACCCAGTACTTC.

The chain carries TRBV6-5 and TRBJ2-7, with D possibly being TRBD2 (5 bases). V lost 4 bases, J lost 5 bases, and 15 bases lay in between. The CDR3 totals 14 residues. Germline V lookup: CDR1 MNHEY, CDR2 SVGAGI. CDR3 DNA: TGTGCCAGCAGTTCTGACCGGAGGATCCACGAGCAGTACTTC. Protein sequence: CASSSDRRIHEQYF.

V is TRBV7-3 and J is TRBJ2-5; D remains unclear. Germline-derived CDR1 and CDR2 are SGHTA and FQGTGA. This CDR3 spans 14 amino acids. V was trimmed by 2 bases and J by 2 bases, leaving 9 bases between them. The chain's CDR3 is CASSLVAEQETQYF. CDR3 bases: TGTGCCAGCAGCTTAGTGGCAGAACAAGAGACCCAGTACTTC.

Concerning this clone: Other DNA sequences from this sample encode an identical CDR3 as well. The chain is built from TRBV7-6 and TRBJ1-2; 9 bases agree with TRBD1. The CDR3 is 15 amino acids. The germline V gene has CDR1 SGHVS and CDR2 FNYEAQ. V trimming: 2 bases; J trimming: 2 bases; junction bases outside the gene matches: 3. The CDR3 loop reads CASSLTGTGNYGYTF. DNA for the CDR3: TGTGCCAGCAGCTTAACCGGGACAGGGAACTATGGCTACACCTTC.

This chain links TRBV25-1 with TRBJ2-1; no firm D call. Looked up from germline, CDR1 is MGHDK and CDR2 is SYGVNS. V was clipped by 10 bases and J by 6 bases, with 10 bases between them. This CDR3 comprises 11 residues. The CDR3 here is CATITGNEQFF. The CDR3 DNA is TGTGCCACTATTACGGGCAATGAGCAGTTCTTC.

Remarks on this clone: The sample has other DNA sequences that encode this CDR3 too. The genes are TRBV27 and TRBJ2-7; 8 positions agree with TRBD1. Germline lookup yields CDR1 MNHEY and CDR2 SMNVEV (reference sequence). There are 14 residues in the CDR3. Trimming removed 2 bases from V and 4 bases from J; junction bases left unmatched: 4. This chain's CDR3 is CASSLGQGAYEQYF. As DNA, the CDR3 is TGTGCCAGCAGTTTAGGTCAGGGGGCTTACGAGCAGTACTTC.

About this clone itself: Other DNA sequences from this sample encode an identical CDR3 as well. The gene calls are TRBV7-2 and TRBJ1-2; D is unresolved. Germline values: CDR1 SGHTA, CDR2 FQGNSA. CDR3 length: 15 amino acids. V lost 1 base, J lost 0 bases, and 9 bases lay in between. DNA for the CDR3: TGTGCCAGCAGCTTAGTAGGTGGAGCTAACTATGGCTACACCTTC. Encoded protein: CASSLVGGANYGYTF.

The chain couples TRBV10-2 to TRBJ2-7; D is tentatively TRBD1 or TRBD2 (5 bases each). Germline V gives CDR1 WSHSY, CDR2 SAAADI. The CDR3 is made up of 12 amino acids. V was pared by 6 bases and J by 2 bases, with 8 bases between. DNA of the CDR3: TGCGCCAGCAGGGGGGAGACCTACGAGCAGTACTTC. Residues: CASRGETYEQYF.

V is TRBV19 and J is TRBJ1-5; 10 bases are shared with TRBD1. Germline CDR1 reads LNHDA; CDR2 reads SQIVND (reference sequence). With V trimmed by 1 base and J by 7 bases, 16 bases remained unmatched. The CDR3 length is 19 residues. DNA for the CDR3: TGTGCCAGTAGTATAGGGGACAGGGGATTTTCCCCCTTCAAACAGCCCCAGCATTTT. The encoded protein is CASSIGDRGFSPFKQPQHF.

The chain is built from TRBV4-1 and TRBJ2-7; D possibly corresponds to TRBD2 (6 bases). Per the germline V gene, CDR1 is MGHRA and CDR2 is YSYEKL. CDR3 length equals 14 residues. The germline V and J ends were trimmed by 1 base and 7 bases, with 14 bases remaining between them. CDR3 coding DNA: TGCGCCAGCAGCCAAGTCGGGGGATATAAGGAGCAGTACTTC. Its translation is CASSQVGGYKEQYF.

This sequence joins TRBV4-2 and TRBJ1-2, with a tentative D call TRBD1 (6 bases). V gave up 3 bases and J gave up 4 bases, with 15 bases separating them. Germline V lookup: CDR1 LGHNA, CDR2 YNFKEQ. This CDR3 has 15 amino acids. The CDR3 loop is CASSQPRDTVYGYTF. Here the CDR3 DNA reads TGTGCCAGCAGCCAGCCTAGGGACACGGTCTATGGCTACACCTTC.

The CDR3: CASSELGVGIAEAFF. As DNA, the CDR3 is TGTGCCAGCAGTGAACTTGGTGTCGGGATCGCTGAAGCTTTCTTT. This chain joins TRBV6-1 and TRBJ1-1; D uncertain. CDR1 and CDR2 from the germline V gene are MNHNS and SASEGT. The CDR3 is made up of 15 amino acids. Trimming stripped 2 bases from V and 6 bases from J, with 16 bases between.

The chain uses TRBV15 and TRBJ1-1; D is unresolved. The V and J ends lost 3 bases and 4 bases respectively, with 15 bases between them. The CDR3 consists of 15 residues. The germline gives CDR1 LNHNV, CDR2 YYDKDF (reference sequence). CDR3 DNA sequence: TGTGCCACCAGCAGCACCCCGGGAGGCGGCACTGAAGCTTTCTTT. This codes for CATSSTPGGGTEAFF.

The gene calls are TRBV29-1 and TRBJ2-5, with no clear D. The DNA end lines up better with TRBJ2-7; the J call may be wrong. Germline CDR1 and CDR2: SQVTM and ANQGSEA. The CDR3 has 11 amino acids. Here the CDR3 reads CSVMQSYEQYF. The DNA of the CDR3 is TGCAGCGTTATGCAGTCCTACGAGCAGTACTTC.

In this sample, this clone turned up a few times. The chain links TRBV2 to TRBJ1-1, with D possibly TRBD1 on 6 matching bases. Germline values: CDR1 SNHLY, CDR2 FYNNEI. This CDR3 is built from 13 residues. The V end was cut by 3 bases, the J end by 6 bases, with 11 bases between. Here the CDR3 reads CASSEWGQAEAFF. The CDR3 DNA follows: TGTGCCAGCAGTGAGTGGGGGCAGGCTGAAGCTTTCTTT.

V usage is TRBV27 and J usage is TRBJ2-7; perhaps TRBD1 as D (6 bases). Trimming stripped 3 bases from V and 2 bases from J, with 14 bases between. CDR1 is MNHEY and CDR2 is SMNVEV in the germline V gene (reference sequence). The CDR3 spans 15 residues. The CDR3 spells CASSFGAGETYEQYF. As DNA, the CDR3 is TGTGCCAGCAGTTTCGGGGCAGGGGAGACCTACGAGCAGTACTTC.

This chain uses TRBV15 with TRBJ1-5, with TRBD1 as a possible D gene (5 bases). The length of the CDR3 is 17 residues. V shed 1 base and J shed 8 bases, with 21 bases lying between them. In germline, CDR1 is LNHNV, CDR2 YYDKDF (reference sequence). CDR3 in amino acids: CATSRGRRLGPTEPQHF. In DNA form, the CDR3 reads TGTGCCACCAGCAGAGGTCGTAGGTTGGGGCCCACGGAGCCCCAGCATTTT. The complete variable domain, with remaining parts taken from reference TRBV15 and TRBJ1-5, reads DAMVIQNPRYQVTQFGKPVTLSCSQTLNHNVMYWYQQKSSQAPKLLFHYYDKDFNNEADTPDNFQSRRPNTSFCFLDIRSPGLGDTAMYLCATSRGRRLGPTEPQHFGDGTRLSIL.

The chain combines TRBV6-5 with TRBJ1-2; D is unclear. The CDR3 has 16 amino acids. Germline values: CDR1 MNHEY, CDR2 SVGAGI. The V gene lost 0 bases and the J gene lost 4 bases, with 15 bases spanning the gap. CDR3 amino acids: CASSYSFAGSAYGYTF. The CDR3, as DNA: TGTGCCAGCAGTTACTCTTTTGCGGGAAGCGCCTATGGCTACACCTTC.